Listed below are T cell receptor beta chains from one sample, sequenced in a study of glioma-infiltrating T cells. Via MiXCR, TCRdb re-called the multiplex PCR reads, giving one row per CDR3 protein. The sample holds some 180,000 distinct CDR3 sequences; around 32% are singletons and the top ten take roughly 21%. What was sequenced was glioma tissue, nonneoplastic brain tissue, or PBMCs (not recorded which). These receptors all come from a human donor with low-grade glioma or glioblastoma, undergoing nonglioma brain surgery, or in good health (not recorded which). Each CDR3 is given with its conserved first and last residue. D genes are given only for firm matches. Clone size is shown for a subset of rows, as once, few, many or a class of expanded clone.

v_gene: TRBV7-2
abundance: many
j_gene: TRBJ2-1
d_gene: TRBD2
CDR3aa: CASRRTSGSYNEQFF
CDR3nt: TGTGCCAGCAGGAGGACTAGCGGATCCTACAATGAGCAGTTCTTC

v_gene: TRBV20-1
abundance: NA
j_gene: TRBJ2-1
d_gene: TRBD1
CDR3aa: CSSWDRVSTEQFF
CDR3nt: TGCAGTTCTTGGGACAGGGTATCCACTGAGCAGTTCTTC

v_gene: TRBV19
abundance: NA
j_gene: TRBJ2-3
d_gene: TRBD2
CDR3aa: CASIRTSPSTDTQYF
CDR3nt: TGTGCCAGTATACGGACTAGCCCGAGCACAGATACGCAGTATTTT

v_gene: TRBV7-2
abundance: few
j_gene: TRBJ2-5
d_gene: NA
CDR3aa: CASSRSSGSQETQYF
CDR3nt: TGTGCCAGCAGCCGATCATCGGGGTCCCAAGAGACCCAGTACTTC

v_gene: TRBV20-1
abundance: many
j_gene: TRBJ2-3
d_gene: NA
CDR3aa: CSARDGASGTDTQYF
CDR3nt: TGCAGTGCTAGAGATGGCGCTAGCGGCACAGATACGCAGTATTTT

v_gene: TRBV2
abundance: many
j_gene: TRBJ1-5
d_gene: NA
CDR3aa: CASSENQAGSQPQHF
CDR3nt: TGTGCCAGCAGTGAGAACCAGGCTGGTTCTCAGCCCCAGCATTTT

v_gene: TRBV27
abundance: many
j_gene: TRBJ2-7
d_gene: TRBD2
CDR3aa: CASSLNGLAGGEQYF
CDR3nt: TGTGCCAGCAGTTTGAACGGACTAGCGGGAGGCGAGCAGTACTTC

v_gene: TRBV7-2
abundance: many
j_gene: TRBJ2-7
d_gene: TRBD2
CDR3aa: CASSPGLAGSYEQYF
CDR3nt: TGTGCCAGCAGCCCCGGACTAGCGGGGTCCTACGAGCAGTACTTC

v_gene: TRBV24-1
abundance: few
j_gene: TRBJ2-7
d_gene: NA
CDR3aa: CATSDFEQPCSYEQYF
CDR3nt: TGTGCCACCAGTGATTTCGAGCAGCCCTGTTCCTACGAGCAGTACTTC

v_gene: TRBV6-1
abundance: many
j_gene: TRBJ2-3
d_gene: TRBD2
CDR3aa: CASYGSNGRSTDTQYF
CDR3nt: TGTGCCAGCTATGGTAGTAACGGGAGGAGCACAGATACGCAGTATTTT

v_gene: TRBV28
abundance: many
j_gene: TRBJ1-1
d_gene: TRBD1
CDR3aa: CATSTGAMREAFF
CDR3nt: TGTGCCACGTCGACAGGGGCGATGCGTGAAGCTTTCTTT

v_gene: TRBV20-1
abundance: many
j_gene: TRBJ2-3
d_gene: TRBD1
CDR3aa: CSARWQGADTQYF
CDR3nt: TGCAGTGCTAGATGGCAGGGGGCCGATACGCAGTATTTT

v_gene: TRBV5-5
abundance: NA
j_gene: TRBJ2-3
d_gene: TRBD2
CDR3aa: CASSTGGLDTQYF
CDR3nt: TGTGCCAGCAGCACCGGGGGGTTGGATACGCAGTATTTT

v_gene: TRBV5-1
abundance: many
j_gene: TRBJ1-1
d_gene: NA
CDR3aa: CASSYNRNTEAFF
CDR3nt: TGCGCCAGCAGCTACAACAGGAACACTGAAGCTTTCTTT

v_gene: TRBV12-3/TRBV12-4
abundance: NA
j_gene: TRBJ2-7
d_gene: NA
CDR3aa: CASSLYRGRWIYEQYF
CDR3nt: TGTGCCAGCAGTTTGTATAGGGGCAGGTGGATCTACGAGCAGTACTTC

v_gene: TRBV5-1
abundance: many
j_gene: TRBJ2-5
d_gene: NA
CDR3aa: CASSLELPSYQETQYF
CDR3nt: TGCGCCAGCAGCTTGGAGCTACCCTCCTACCAAGAGACCCAGTACTTC

v_gene: TRBV6-5
abundance: many
j_gene: TRBJ2-5
d_gene: TRBD1
CDR3aa: CASSYQGQGVQETQYF
CDR3nt: TGTGCCAGCAGTTACCAGGGACAGGGGGTCCAAGAGACCCAGTACTTC

v_gene: TRBV5-5
abundance: NA
j_gene: TRBJ2-4
d_gene: NA
CDR3aa: CASSFQGSKNIQYF
CDR3nt: TGTGCCAGCAGCTTTCAGGGGAGCAAAAACATTCAGTACTTC

v_gene: TRBV29-1
abundance: many
j_gene: TRBJ2-1
d_gene: NA
CDR3aa: CSVVGLDSYNEQFF
CDR3nt: TGCAGCGTTGTTGGGCTTGATTCCTACAATGAGCAGTTCTTC

v_gene: TRBV7-6
abundance: many
j_gene: TRBJ2-3
d_gene: TRBD2
CDR3aa: CASSPGLADTSDTQYF
CDR3nt: TGTGCCAGCAGCCCAGGACTAGCGGACACGTCGGATACGCAGTATTTT

v_gene: TRBV5-4
abundance: few
j_gene: TRBJ2-1
d_gene: NA
CDR3aa: CASSTPTISNEQFF
CDR3nt: TGTGCCAGCAGCACCCCGACTATATCCAATGAGCAGTTCTTC

v_gene: TRBV11-2
abundance: few
j_gene: TRBJ2-2
d_gene: TRBD2
CDR3aa: CASSLLAGYTGELFF
CDR3nt: TGTGCCAGCAGCTTACTAGCGGGCTACACCGGGGAGCTGTTTTTT

v_gene: TRBV7-2
abundance: many
j_gene: TRBJ2-3
d_gene: NA
CDR3aa: CASRPSRNTGTDTQYF
CDR3nt: TGTGCCAGCAGGCCCTCGAGGAACACAGGGACAGATACGCAGTATTTT

v_gene: TRBV27
abundance: many
j_gene: TRBJ1-2
d_gene: NA
CDR3aa: CASSSDLGLYGYTF
CDR3nt: TGTGCCAGCAGTTCCGATTTGGGATTATATGGCTACACCTTC

v_gene: TRBV7-9
abundance: NA
j_gene: TRBJ2-3
d_gene: NA
CDR3aa: CATRSRTKSGYTDTQYF
CDR3nt: TGTGCCACCCGCTCACGTACGAAGAGCGGATACACAGATACGCAGTATTTT

v_gene: TRBV5-1
abundance: NA
j_gene: TRBJ2-7
d_gene: NA
CDR3aa: CASSSTGQPGLEQYF
CDR3nt: TGCGCCAGCAGCTCCACGGGACAACCAGGGCTCGAGCAGTACTTC

v_gene: TRBV12-3/TRBV12-4
abundance: NA
j_gene: TRBJ1-3
d_gene: NA
CDR3aa: CASSFPGGSGDTIYF
CDR3nt: TGTGCCAGCAGTTTTCCGGGGGGCTCTGGAGACACCATATATTTT

v_gene: TRBV2
abundance: many
j_gene: TRBJ2-1
d_gene: NA
CDR3aa: CASRAPGREQFF
CDR3nt: TGTGCCAGCAGGGCCCCGGGGAGAGAGCAGTTCTTC

v_gene: TRBV5-1
abundance: NA
j_gene: TRBJ2-2
d_gene: NA
CDR3aa: CASSLAPMTSTGELFF
CDR3nt: TGCGCCAGCAGCTTGGCACCGATGACAAGCACCGGGGAGCTGTTTTTT

v_gene: TRBV29-1
abundance: NA
j_gene: TRBJ2-1
d_gene: TRBD2
CDR3aa: CSVALTSGIYNEQFF
CDR3nt: TGCAGCGTCGCCTTGACTAGCGGTATATACAATGAGCAGTTCTTC

v_gene: TRBV13
abundance: few
j_gene: TRBJ2-1
d_gene: NA
CDR3aa: CASSLGGGINEQFF
CDR3nt: TGTGCCAGCAGCTTAGGCGGAGGAATCAATGAGCAGTTCTTC

v_gene: TRBV20-1
abundance: many
j_gene: TRBJ2-5
d_gene: TRBD2
CDR3aa: CSARDGGATSGTETQYF
CDR3nt: TGCAGTGCTAGAGATGGCGGCGCGACTAGCGGGACAGAGACCCAGTACTTC

v_gene: TRBV7-2
abundance: many
j_gene: TRBJ2-7
d_gene: TRBD1
CDR3aa: CASSLATGGVNEQYF
CDR3nt: TGTGCCAGCAGCTTAGCGACAGGGGGCGTTAACGAGCAGTACTTC

v_gene: TRBV5-4
abundance: few
j_gene: TRBJ2-7
d_gene: NA
CDR3aa: CASSSYGEQYF
CDR3nt: TGTGCCAGCAGCTCCTACGGAGAGCAGTACTTC

v_gene: TRBV20-1
abundance: many
j_gene: TRBJ2-7
d_gene: TRBD2
CDR3aa: CSARHPGTSGDSYEQYF
CDR3nt: TGCAGTGCTAGACATCCCGGGACTAGCGGAGACTCCTACGAGCAGTACTTC

v_gene: TRBV29-1
abundance: NA
j_gene: TRBJ2-7
d_gene: TRBD2
CDR3aa: CSAVGGDSYEQYF
CDR3nt: TGCAGCGCGGTGGGGGGGGACTCCTACGAGCAGTACTTC

v_gene: TRBV7-8
abundance: many
j_gene: TRBJ2-3
d_gene: NA
CDR3aa: CAPSLRHSTDTQYF
CDR3nt: TGTGCCCCAAGTCTGCGACACTCCACAGATACGCAGTATTTT

v_gene: TRBV29-1
abundance: NA
j_gene: TRBJ2-1
d_gene: TRBD2
CDR3aa: CSFALTSGIYNEQFF
CDR3nt: TGCAGCTTCGCCTTGACTAGCGGTATATACAATGAGCAGTTCTTC

v_gene: TRBV6-1
abundance: many
j_gene: TRBJ2-3
d_gene: NA
CDR3aa: CASKTGTDTQYF
CDR3nt: TGTGCCAGCAAGACAGGCACAGATACGCAGTATTTT

v_gene: TRBV2
abundance: NA
j_gene: TRBJ2-2
d_gene: TRBD2
CDR3aa: CASSGSSGRTGELFF
CDR3nt: TGTGCCAGCAGTGGATCTAGCGGGAGGACCGGGGAGCTGTTTTTT

v_gene: TRBV7-9
abundance: NA
j_gene: TRBJ1-4
d_gene: TRBD1
CDR3aa: CASTNSPGIRGSTNEKLFF
CDR3nt: TGTGCCAGCACCAATAGTCCGGGGATCAGGGGGTCAACTAATGAAAAACTGTTTTTT

v_gene: TRBV14
abundance: many
j_gene: TRBJ1-3
d_gene: NA
CDR3aa: CASSQLGVARNTIYF
CDR3nt: TGTGCCAGCAGCCAGTTGGGTGTAGCTCGCAACACCATATATTTT